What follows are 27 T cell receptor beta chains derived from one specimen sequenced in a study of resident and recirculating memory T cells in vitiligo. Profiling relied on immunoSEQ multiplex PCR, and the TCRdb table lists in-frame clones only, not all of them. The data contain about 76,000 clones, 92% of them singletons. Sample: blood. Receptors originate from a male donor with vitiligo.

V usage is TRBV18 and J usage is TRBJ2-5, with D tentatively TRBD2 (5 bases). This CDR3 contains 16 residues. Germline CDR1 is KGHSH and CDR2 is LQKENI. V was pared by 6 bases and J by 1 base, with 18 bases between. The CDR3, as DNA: TGTGCCAGCTCCATCGGTGCGGGTACCGTCCAAGAGACCCAGTACTTC. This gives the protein CASSIGAGTVQETQYF.

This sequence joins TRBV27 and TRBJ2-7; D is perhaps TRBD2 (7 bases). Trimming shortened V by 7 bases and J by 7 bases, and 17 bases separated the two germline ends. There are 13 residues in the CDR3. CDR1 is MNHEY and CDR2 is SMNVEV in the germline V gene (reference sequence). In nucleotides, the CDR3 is TGTGCCAGCACCCTGGGGGCGGGAGCGGAGCAGTACTTC. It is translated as CASTLGAGAEQYF.

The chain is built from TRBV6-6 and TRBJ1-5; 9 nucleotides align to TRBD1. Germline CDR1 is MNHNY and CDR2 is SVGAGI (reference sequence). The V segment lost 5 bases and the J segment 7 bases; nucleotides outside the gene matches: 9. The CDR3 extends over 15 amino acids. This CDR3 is CASSGDRGVGQPQHF. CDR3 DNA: TGTGCCAGCAGTGGCGACAGGGGGGTCGGGCAGCCCCAGCATTTT.

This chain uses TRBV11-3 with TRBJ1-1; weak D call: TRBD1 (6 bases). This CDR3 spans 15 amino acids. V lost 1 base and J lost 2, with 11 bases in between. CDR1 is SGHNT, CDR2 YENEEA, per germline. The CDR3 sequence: CASSLVGTLNTEAFF. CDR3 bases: TGTGCCAGCAGCTTAGTTGGGACACTCAACACTGAAGCTTTCTTT.

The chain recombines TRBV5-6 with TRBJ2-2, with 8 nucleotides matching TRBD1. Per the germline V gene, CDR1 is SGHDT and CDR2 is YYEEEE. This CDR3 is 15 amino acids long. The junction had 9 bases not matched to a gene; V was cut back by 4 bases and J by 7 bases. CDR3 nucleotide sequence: TGTGCCAGCAGCCTGAGACAGGGGTATAGCGGGGAGCTGTTTTTT. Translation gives CASSLRQGYSGELFF.

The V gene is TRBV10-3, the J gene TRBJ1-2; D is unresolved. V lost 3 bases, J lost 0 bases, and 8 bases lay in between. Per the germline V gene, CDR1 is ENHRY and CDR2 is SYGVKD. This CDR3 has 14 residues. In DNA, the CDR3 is TGTGCCATCAGTGACGCGGCCGCTAACTATGGCTACACCTTC. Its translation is CAISDAAANYGYTF.

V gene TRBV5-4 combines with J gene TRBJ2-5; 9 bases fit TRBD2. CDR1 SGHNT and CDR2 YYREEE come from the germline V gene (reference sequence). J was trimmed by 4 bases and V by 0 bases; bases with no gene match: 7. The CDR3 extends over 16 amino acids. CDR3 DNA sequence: TGTGCCAGCAGCTTGGCCGACGTGGGACTAGCAGAGACCCAGTACTTC. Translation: CASSLADVGLAETQYF.

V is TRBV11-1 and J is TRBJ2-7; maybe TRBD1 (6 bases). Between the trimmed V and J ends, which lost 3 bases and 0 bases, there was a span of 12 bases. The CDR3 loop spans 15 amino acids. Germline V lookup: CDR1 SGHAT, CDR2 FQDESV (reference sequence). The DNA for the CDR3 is TGTGCCAGCAGCTTGAGACAGGCGCTCTCCTACGAGCAGTACTTC. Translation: CASSLRQALSYEQYF.

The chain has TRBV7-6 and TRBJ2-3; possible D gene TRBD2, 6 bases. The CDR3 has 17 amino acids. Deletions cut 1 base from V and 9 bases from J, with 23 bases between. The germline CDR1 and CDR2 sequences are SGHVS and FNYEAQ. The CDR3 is CASSLGGTSFEPTTQYF. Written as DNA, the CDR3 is TGTGCCAGCAGCTTAGGCGGGACCTCTTTCGAGCCTACGACGCAGTATTTT.

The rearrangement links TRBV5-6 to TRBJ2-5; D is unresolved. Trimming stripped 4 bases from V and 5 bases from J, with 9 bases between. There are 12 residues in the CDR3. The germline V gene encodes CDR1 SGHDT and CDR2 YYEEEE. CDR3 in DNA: TGTGCCAGCAGCCACAACGTGGAGACCCAGTACTTC. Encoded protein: CASSHNVETQYF.

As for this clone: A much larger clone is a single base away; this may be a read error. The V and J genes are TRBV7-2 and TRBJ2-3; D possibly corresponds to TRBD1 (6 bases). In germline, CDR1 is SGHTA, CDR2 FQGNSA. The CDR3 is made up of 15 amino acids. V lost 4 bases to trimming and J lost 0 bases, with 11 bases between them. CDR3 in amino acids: CASSSRDKSTDTQYF. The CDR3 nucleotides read TGTGCCAGCAGCTCCCGGGACAAGAGCACAGATACGCAGTATTTT.

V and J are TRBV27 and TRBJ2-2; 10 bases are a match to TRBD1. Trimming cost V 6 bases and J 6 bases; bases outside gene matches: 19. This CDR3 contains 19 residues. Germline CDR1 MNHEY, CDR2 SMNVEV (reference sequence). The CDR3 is CASSLLTDRGRKGAGELFF. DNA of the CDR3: TGTGCCAGCAGCCTATTGACTGACAGGGGGCGCAAGGGGGCCGGGGAGCTGTTTTTT.

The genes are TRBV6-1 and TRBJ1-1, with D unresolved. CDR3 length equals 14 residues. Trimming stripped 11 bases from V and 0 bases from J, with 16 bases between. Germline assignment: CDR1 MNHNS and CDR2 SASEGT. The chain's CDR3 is CAASEGNMNTEAFF. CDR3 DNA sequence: TGTGCCGCTAGCGAAGGGAACATGAACACTGAAGCTTTCTTT.

Written as DNA, the CDR3 is TGTGCCAGCAGGGGGGGGGCAGGTGTTGGAAACACCATATATTTT. As protein: CASRGGAGVGNTIYF. V is TRBV4-2 and J is TRBJ1-3, with D tentatively TRBD1 (6 bases). V dropped 6 bases and J dropped 3 bases, with 15 bases sitting between them. The germline V gene has CDR1 LGHNA and CDR2 YNFKEQ. CDR3 length: 15 amino acids.

The CDR3 DNA reads TGTGCCAGCAGCTCCCCCACTGTGGGGCACGAGACCCAGTACTTC. Residues: CASSSPTVGHETQYF. This rearrangement joins TRBV7-2 to TRBJ2-5, with TRBD1 as a possible D gene (5 bases). Germline CDR1 and CDR2: SGHTA and FQGNSA. The CDR3 runs to 15 residues. The V end was cut by 4 bases, the J end by 5 bases, with 17 bases between.

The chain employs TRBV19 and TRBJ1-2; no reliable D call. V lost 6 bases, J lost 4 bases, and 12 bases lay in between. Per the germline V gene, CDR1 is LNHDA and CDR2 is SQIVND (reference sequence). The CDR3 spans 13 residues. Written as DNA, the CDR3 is TGTGCCAGTAGCCCAGACATGTCCTATGGCTACACCTTC. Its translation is CASSPDMSYGYTF.

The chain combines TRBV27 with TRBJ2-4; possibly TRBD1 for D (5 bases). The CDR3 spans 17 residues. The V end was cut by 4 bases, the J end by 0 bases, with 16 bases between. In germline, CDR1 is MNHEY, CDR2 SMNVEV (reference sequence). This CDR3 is CASSSLYRSLAKNIQYF. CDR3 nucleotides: TGTGCCAGCAGTTCCCTATACAGGTCTCTAGCCAAAAACATTCAGTACTTC.

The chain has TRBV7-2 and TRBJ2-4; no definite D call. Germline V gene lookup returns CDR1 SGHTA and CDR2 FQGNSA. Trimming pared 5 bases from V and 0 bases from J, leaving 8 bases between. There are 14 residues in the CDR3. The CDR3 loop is CASSQILAKNIQYF. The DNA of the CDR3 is TGTGCCAGCAGCCAGATCCTAGCCAAAAACATTCAGTACTTC.

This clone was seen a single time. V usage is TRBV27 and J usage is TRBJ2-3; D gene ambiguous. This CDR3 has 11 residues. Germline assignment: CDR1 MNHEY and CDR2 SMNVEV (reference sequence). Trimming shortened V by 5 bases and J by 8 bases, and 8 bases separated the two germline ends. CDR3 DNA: TGTGCCAGCAGTAGCGAAACTACGCAGTATTTT. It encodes CASSSETTQYF.

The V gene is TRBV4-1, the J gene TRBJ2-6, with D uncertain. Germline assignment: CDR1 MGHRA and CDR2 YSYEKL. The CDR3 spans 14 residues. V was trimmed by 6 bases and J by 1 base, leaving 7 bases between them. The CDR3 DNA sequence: TGCGCCAGCAGGGCCACGTCTGGGGCCAACGTCCTGACTTTC. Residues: CASRATSGANVLTF.

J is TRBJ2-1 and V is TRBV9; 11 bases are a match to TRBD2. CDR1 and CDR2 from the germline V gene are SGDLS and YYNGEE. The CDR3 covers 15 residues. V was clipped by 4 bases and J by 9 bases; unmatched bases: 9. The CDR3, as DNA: TGTGCCAGCAGCTTTAGCGGGAGGGTAGCGGGTGAGCAGTTCTTC. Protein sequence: CASSFSGRVAGEQFF.

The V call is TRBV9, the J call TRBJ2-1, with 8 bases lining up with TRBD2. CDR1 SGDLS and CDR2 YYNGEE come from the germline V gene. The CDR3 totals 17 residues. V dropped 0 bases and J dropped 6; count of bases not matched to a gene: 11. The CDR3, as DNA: TGTGCCAGCAGCGTAGCAGAGGGACTAGATAGACGCAATGAGCAGTTCTTC. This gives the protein CASSVAEGLDRRNEQFF.

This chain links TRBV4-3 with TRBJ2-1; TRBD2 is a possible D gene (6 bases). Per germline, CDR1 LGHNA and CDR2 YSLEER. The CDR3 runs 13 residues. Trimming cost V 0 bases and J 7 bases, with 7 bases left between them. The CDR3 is CASSQEEGNEQFF. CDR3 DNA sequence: TGCGCCAGCAGCCAAGAGGAGGGAAATGAGCAGTTCTTC.

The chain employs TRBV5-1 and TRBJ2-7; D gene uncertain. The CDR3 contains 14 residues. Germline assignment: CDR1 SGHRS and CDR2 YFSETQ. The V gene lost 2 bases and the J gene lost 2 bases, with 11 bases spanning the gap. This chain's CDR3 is CASSLGVGAYEQYF. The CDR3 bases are TGCGCCAGCAGCTTAGGCGTCGGAGCCTACGAGCAGTACTTC.

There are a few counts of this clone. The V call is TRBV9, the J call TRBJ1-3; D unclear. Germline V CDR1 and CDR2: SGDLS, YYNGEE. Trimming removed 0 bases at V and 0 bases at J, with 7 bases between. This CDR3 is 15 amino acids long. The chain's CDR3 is CASSVGASSGNTIYF. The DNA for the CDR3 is TGTGCCAGCAGCGTAGGAGCTAGCTCTGGAAACACCATATATTTT. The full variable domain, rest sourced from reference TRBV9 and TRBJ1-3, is DSGVTQTPKHLITATGQRVTLRCSPRSGDLSVYWYQQSLDQGLQFLIQYYNGEERAKGNILERFSAQQFPDLHSELNLSSLELGDSALYFCASSVGASSGNTIYFGEGSWLTVV.

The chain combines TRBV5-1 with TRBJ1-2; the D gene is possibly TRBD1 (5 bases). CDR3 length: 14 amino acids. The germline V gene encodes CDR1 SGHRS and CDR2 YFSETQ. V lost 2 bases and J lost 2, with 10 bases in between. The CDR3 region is CASSFDSTNYGYTF. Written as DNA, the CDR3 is TGCGCCAGCAGCTTTGACAGTACCAACTATGGCTACACCTTC.

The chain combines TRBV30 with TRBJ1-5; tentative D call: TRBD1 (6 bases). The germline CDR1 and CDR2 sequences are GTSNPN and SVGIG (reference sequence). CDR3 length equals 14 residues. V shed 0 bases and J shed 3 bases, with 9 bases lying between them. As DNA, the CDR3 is TGTGCCTGGAGTGTGGGACACAACAATCAGCCCCAGCATTTT. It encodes CAWSVGHNNQPQHF. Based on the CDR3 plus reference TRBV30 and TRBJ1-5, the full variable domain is SQTIHQWPATLVQPVGSPLSLECTVEGTSNPNLYWYRQAAGRGLQLLFYSVGIGQISSEVPQNLSASRPQDRQFILSSKKLLLSDSGFYLCAWSVGHNNQPQHFGDGTRLSIL.